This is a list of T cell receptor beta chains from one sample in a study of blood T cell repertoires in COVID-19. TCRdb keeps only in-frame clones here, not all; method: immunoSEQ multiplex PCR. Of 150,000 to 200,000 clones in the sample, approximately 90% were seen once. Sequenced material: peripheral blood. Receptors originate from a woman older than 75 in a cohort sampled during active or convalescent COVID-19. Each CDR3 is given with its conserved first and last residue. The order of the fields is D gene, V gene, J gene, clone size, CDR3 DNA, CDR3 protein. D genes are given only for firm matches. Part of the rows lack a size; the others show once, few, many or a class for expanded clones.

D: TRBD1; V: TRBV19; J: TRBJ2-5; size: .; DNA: TGTGCCAGCCGACGCCGTACAGGGGGCCAAGAGACCCAGTACTTC; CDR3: CASRRRTGGQETQYF
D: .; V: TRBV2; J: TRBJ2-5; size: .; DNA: TGTGCCAGCAGCCGAGGATTACAAGAGACCCAGTACTTC; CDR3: CASSRGLQETQYF
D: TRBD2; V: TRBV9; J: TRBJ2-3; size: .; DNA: TGTGCCAGCAGCGTAGCGGGGGGGTCCAGCACAGATACGCAGTATTTT; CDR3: CASSVAGGSSTDTQYF
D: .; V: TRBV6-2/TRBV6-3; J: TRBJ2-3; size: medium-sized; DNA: TGTGCCAGCAGTTCCGGGACTGGGAGAGATACGCAGTATTTT; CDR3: CASSSGTGRDTQYF
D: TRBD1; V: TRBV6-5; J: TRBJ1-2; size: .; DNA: TGTGCCAGCAGTAGACTACAGGGGGCGGTTTATGGCTACACCTTC; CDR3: CASSRLQGAVYGYTF
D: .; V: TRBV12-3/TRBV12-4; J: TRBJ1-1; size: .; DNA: TGTGCCAGCAGTTTACCGGGGGGGGAAGCTTTCTTT; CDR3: CASSLPGGEAFF
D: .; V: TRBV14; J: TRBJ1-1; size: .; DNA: TGTGCCAGCAGCCTAAGTACGGACACTGAAGCTTTCTTT; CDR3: CASSLSTDTEAFF
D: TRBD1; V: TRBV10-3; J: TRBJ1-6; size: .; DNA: TGTGCCATCAGGGACAGGGATTCACCCCTCCACTTT; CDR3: CAIRDRDSPLHF
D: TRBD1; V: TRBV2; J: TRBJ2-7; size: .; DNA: TGTGCCAGCAGAACCGGGACAGGTCTCAGCTACGAGCAGTACTTC; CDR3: CASRTGTGLSYEQYF
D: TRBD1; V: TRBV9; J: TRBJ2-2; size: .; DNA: TGTGCCAGCAGCGTTACGACAGGGGCCGGGGAGCTGTTTTTT; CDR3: CASSVTTGAGELFF
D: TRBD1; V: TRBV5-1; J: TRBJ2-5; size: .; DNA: TGCGCCAGCAGCTTCAGACAGGGTCAAGAGACCCAGTACTTC; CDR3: CASSFRQGQETQYF
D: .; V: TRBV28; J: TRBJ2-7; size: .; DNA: TGTGCCAGCAGTTTGGTCGGCTACGAGCAGTACTTC; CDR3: CASSLVGYEQYF
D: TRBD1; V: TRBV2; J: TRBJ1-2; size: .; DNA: TGTGCCAGCAGACCTCCGGGACAGGGTACCTATGGCTACACCTTC; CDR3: CASRPPGQGTYGYTF
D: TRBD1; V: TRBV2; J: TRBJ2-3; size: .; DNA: TGTGCCAGCACGGGACAGGGATTAGGGACGCAGTATTTT; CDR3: CASTGQGLGTQYF